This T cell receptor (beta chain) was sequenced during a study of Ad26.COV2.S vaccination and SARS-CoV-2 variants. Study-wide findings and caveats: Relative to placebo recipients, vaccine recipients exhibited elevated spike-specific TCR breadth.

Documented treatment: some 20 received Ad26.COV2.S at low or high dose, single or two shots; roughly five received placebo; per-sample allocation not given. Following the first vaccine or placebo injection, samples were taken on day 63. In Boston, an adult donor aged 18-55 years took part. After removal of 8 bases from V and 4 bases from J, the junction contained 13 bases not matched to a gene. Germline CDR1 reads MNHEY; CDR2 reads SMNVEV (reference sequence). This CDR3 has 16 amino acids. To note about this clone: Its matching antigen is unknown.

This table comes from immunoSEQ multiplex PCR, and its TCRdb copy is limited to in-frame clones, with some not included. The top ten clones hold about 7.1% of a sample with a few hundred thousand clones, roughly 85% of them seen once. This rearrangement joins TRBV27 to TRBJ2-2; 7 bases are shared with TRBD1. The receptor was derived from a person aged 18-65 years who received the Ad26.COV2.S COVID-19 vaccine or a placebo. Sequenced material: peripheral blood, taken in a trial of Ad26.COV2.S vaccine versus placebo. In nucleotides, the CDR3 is TGTGCCAGCTCAAGGACCGCTGCAGGGGGCACCGGGGAGCTGTTTTTT. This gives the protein CASSRTAAGGTGELFF.